Listed below are T cell receptor beta chains from one sample, sequenced in a study of blood T cell repertoires in COVID-19. Data came from immunoSEQ multiplex PCR; TCRdb stores just in-frame clones and leaves some out. The sample yields about 250,000 clones, 85% to 90% seen once. Material: PBMCs or T cells enriched from blood (not recorded which). Every receptor here comes from a woman aged 50 to 65 who had recovered from COVID-19. Each CDR3 is given with its conserved first and last residue. The order of the fields is CDR3 length, clone size, J gene, V gene, D gene, CDR3 DNA, CDR3 protein. A D gene is named only where the DNA matches it firmly. Expanded clones are given a class, and other clones once, few, many or no size at all.

>13|once|TRBJ1-1|TRBV27|-
TGTGCCAGCAGATGGGACACCGACACTGAAGCTTTCTTT
CASRWDTDTEAFF
>13|-|TRBJ1-1|TRBV28|-
TGTGCCAGCAGCGGACAAACCAACACTGAAGCTTTCTTT
CASSGQTNTEAFF
>14|few|TRBJ1-2|TRBV28|-
TGTGCCAGCAGTCCCCCCCTCGGGGTTTATGGCTACACCTTC
CASSPPLGVYGYTF
>15|-|TRBJ2-2|TRBV2|TRBD2
TGTGCCAGCAGGGAGACTAGCGGAGACTTCGGGGAGCTGTTTTTT
CASRETSGDFGELFF
>16|-|TRBJ1-6|TRBV2|TRBD1
TGTGCCAGCAGTGAAGGGGTGGACAGGGGGCGGTCACCCCTCCACTTT
CASSEGVDRGRSPLHF
>14|once|TRBJ2-2|TRBV9|-
TGTGCCAGCAGCGCGGGACTCCCTCCCGGGGAGCTGTTTTTT
CASSAGLPPGELFF
>15|-|TRBJ2-7|TRBV27|TRBD2
TGTGCCAGCAGTTTAACTAGCGGGAGTACCTACGAGCAGTACTTC
CASSLTSGSTYEQYF
>13|-|TRBJ2-2|TRBV5-4|-
TGTGCCAGCAGGCTGAAGGGGGCCGGGGAGCTGTTTTTT
CASRLKGAGELFF
>14|-|TRBJ2-3|TRBV14|TRBD2
TGTGCCAGCAGCCAATACGCGGGAGCAGATACGCAGTATTTT
CASSQYAGADTQYF
>17|-|TRBJ1-4|TRBV18|TRBD1
TGTGCCAGCTCGCAATTCGACCTAGGGACAGGGCGCGAAAAACTGTTTTTT
CASSQFDLGTGREKLFF
>15|-|TRBJ2-5|TRBV5-1|TRBD2
TGCGCCAGCAGCATGACTAGCGGGGTGGTAGAGACCCAGTACTTC
CASSMTSGVVETQYF
>16|-|TRBJ2-5|TRBV5-1|-
TGCGCCAGCAGCTCGACAGGCACTGGGGTTCAAGAGACCCAGTACTTC
CASSSTGTGVQETQYF
>15|-|TRBJ2-5|TRBV3-1/TRBV3-2|TRBD2
TGTGCCAGCAGCCAGCTAGCGGGAGGAGGGGAGACCCAGTACTTC
CASSQLAGGGETQYF
>14|once|TRBJ2-3|TRBV18|-
TGTGCCAGCTCACCAAGCTCTAGCACAGATACGCAGTATTTT
CASSPSSSTDTQYF
>14|-|TRBJ2-7|TRBV4-1|-
TGCGCCAGCAGCCAAGAGTTCGGCTCCTACGAGCAGTACTTC
CASSQEFGSYEQYF
>14|-|TRBJ1-1|TRBV28|-
TGTGCCAGCAGTCCCGGGACACGGTTCATTGAAGCTTTCTTT
CASSPGTRFIEAFF
>15|-|TRBJ2-7|TRBV30|TRBD1
TGTGCCTGGAGTTCACTGGGGACAGGGACTTACGAGCAGTACTTC
CAWSSLGTGTYEQYF
>13|-|TRBJ1-1|TRBV5-1|-
TGCGCCAGCAGCTTGGGGGCGAACACTGAAGCTTTCTTT
CASSLGANTEAFF
>15|few|TRBJ2-2|TRBV7-9|TRBD2
TGTGCCAGCGGGGGGGGGACCGCGAACACCGGGGAGCTGTTTTTT
CASGGGTANTGELFF
>16|-|TRBJ1-2|TRBV7-9|TRBD1
TGTGCCAGCAGCCGACAGGGTGGGAGTGGGGTCTATGGCTACACCTTC
CASSRQGGSGVYGYTF
>15|once|TRBJ1-2|TRBV29-1|-
TGCAGCGTCGGCAGGGGATCTTCCGTAAACTATGGCTACACCTTC
CSVGRGSSVNYGYTF
>13|-|TRBJ1-5|TRBV6-1|TRBD1
TGTGCCAGCAGTGATAGGGGGCTTCAGCCCCAGCATTTT
CASSDRGLQPQHF
>12|-|TRBJ1-1|TRBV6-5|-
TGTGCCACCCACCCGGTGAACACTGAAGCTTTCTTT
CATHPVNTEAFF
>15|-|TRBJ2-1|TRBV24-1|TRBD1
TGTGCCACCCAACCCGGGACAGGGGGCTTCAATGAGCAGTTCTTC
CATQPGTGGFNEQFF
>16|-|TRBJ2-3|TRBV11-2|TRBD2
TGTGCCAGCAGTTTAAGGTCGCGGGAGGGTGTAGATACGCAGTATTTT
CASSLRSREGVDTQYF
>15|-|TRBJ2-3|TRBV28|-
TGTGCCAGCAGTCAGCGACAGGCCAGTTCAGATACGCAGTATTTT
CASSQRQASSDTQYF
>13|few|TRBJ2-7|TRBV19|-
TGTGCCAGTAGTATAGGGCAAGCCTACGAGCAGTACTTC
CASSIGQAYEQYF
>16|-|TRBJ2-6|TRBV2|TRBD1
TGTGCCAGCAGGGGGAGACAGGGGTCTGGGGCCAACGTCCTGACTTTC
CASRGRQGSGANVLTF
>15|-|TRBJ1-1|TRBV7-8|TRBD1
TGTGCCAGCAGCTTATTAGGACAGGGGGACACTGAAGCTTTCTTT
CASSLLGQGDTEAFF
>12|-|TRBJ2-1|TRBV30|-
TGTGCCTGGACCCCAGCGTTGAGGGAGCAGTTCTTC
CAWTPALREQFF
>13|-|TRBJ1-5|TRBV20-1|-
TGCAGTGCTAGTCAGGATAGCAATCAGCCCCAGCATTTT
CSASQDSNQPQHF
>15|-|TRBJ1-3|TRBV6-5|-
TGTGCCAGCATGGGCGTCACCGGCTCTGGAAACACCATATATTTT
CASMGVTGSGNTIYF
>15|-|TRBJ2-3|TRBV19|-
TGTGCCAGTAGTAGTAAACAGGCGAACACAGATACGCAGTATTTT
CASSSKQANTDTQYF
>16|once|TRBJ2-7|TRBV7-3|TRBD2
TGTGCCAGCAGCTTATCCCCTAGCGGGCCCTCCTACGAGCAGTACTTC
CASSLSPSGPSYEQYF
>13|-|TRBJ1-2|TRBV2|-
TGTGCCAGCACCGAACGGCATCCAGGAGGCTACACCTTC
CASTERHPGGYTF
>15|-|TRBJ1-4|TRBV7-9|-
TGTGCCAGCAGCTTATACCGCGAAACTAATGAAAAACTGTTTTTT
CASSLYRETNEKLFF
>14|-|TRBJ1-1|TRBV3-1/TRBV3-2|-
TGTGCCAGCAGCCAGAGACAGCTGAACACTGAAGCTTTCTTT
CASSQRQLNTEAFF
>17|-|TRBJ1-1|TRBV5-1|-
TGCGCCAGCAGCTTGGCCAGGACAGCAAATCAGAACACTGAAGCTTTCTTT
CASSLARTANQNTEAFF
>17|-|TRBJ1-2|TRBV6-6|-
TGTGCCAGCAGTCTGGGCCCACCAGGGTCCTCGTACTATGGCTACACCTTC
CASSLGPPGSSYYGYTF
>16|few|TRBJ1-1|TRBV9|TRBD1
TGTGCCAGCAGCGTAGCTGACAGGGGAATGGGGGCTGAAGCTTTCTTT
CASSVADRGMGAEAFF
>14|-|TRBJ2-3|TRBV10-3|TRBD1
TGTGCCATCGGTCAGACAGGGTACACAGATACGCAGTATTTT
CAIGQTGYTDTQYF
>15|-|TRBJ1-2|TRBV2|-
TGTGCCAGCAGTCTCGACAGAGCGATTGGCTATGGCTACACCTTC
CASSLDRAIGYGYTF
>14|-|TRBJ2-3|TRBV12-5|TRBD2
TGTGCTAGTGGTTTGGATTCGGGGGGAGATACGCAGTATTTT
CASGLDSGGDTQYF
>15|-|TRBJ1-2|TRBV7-2|-
TGTGCCAGCAGCTCCGTACCCGGGACACGAGAAGGCTACACCTTC
CASSSVPGTREGYTF
>13|-|TRBJ1-2|TRBV7-3|-
TGTGCCAGCAGCTTAAGGACAGACTATGGCTACACCTTC
CASSLRTDYGYTF
>15|-|TRBJ1-3|TRBV19|-
TGTGCCAGTAGTATAGCCCCCCCGGAGGGAAACACCATATATTTT
CASSIAPPEGNTIYF
>15|-|TRBJ2-3|TRBV19|-
TGTGCCAGTAGTATTTGGCGGTCTAGCACAGATACGCAGTATTTT
CASSIWRSSTDTQYF
>15|-|TRBJ1-2|TRBV7-2|-
TGTGCCACCTCGACAAAAGGGGCAACTAACTATGGCTACACCTTC
CATSTKGATNYGYTF
>14|-|TRBJ2-7|TRBV18|TRBD1
TGTGCCAGCTCACCATCAGGGGGCGCGAGGGAGCAGTACTTC
CASSPSGGAREQYF
>14|-|TRBJ2-3|TRBV10-3|-
TGTGCCATCAGTGTTTCAGGGGTTGCAGATACGCAGTATTTT
CAISVSGVADTQYF
>16|once|TRBJ1-1|TRBV3-1/TRBV3-2|-
TGTGCCAGCATCCCGGGGTCTTCAGCAGTAGACACTGAAGCTTTCTTT
CASIPGSSAVDTEAFF
>16|-|TRBJ1-1|TRBV18|TRBD1
TGTGCCAGCTCAACCGGGACAGGGGCATCGAACACTGAAGCTTTCTTT
CASSTGTGASNTEAFF
>14|-|TRBJ1-1|TRBV7-9|TRBD1
TGTGCCAGCAGCTCGACAGGGACGAGCACTGAAGCTTTCTTT
CASSSTGTSTEAFF
>14|-|TRBJ2-1|TRBV2|TRBD2
TGTGCCAGCAGTAGCGGGAGGGCTTACAATGAGCAGTTCTTC
CASSSGRAYNEQFF
>15|-|TRBJ2-7|TRBV4-3|-
TGCGCCAGCAGCCAGGCGAGGGAAACCGAATACGAGCAGTACTTC
CASSQARETEYEQYF